This T cell receptor (beta chain) was sequenced in a study of blood T cells in healthy people across ages. The donors, healthy Caucasians from Russia, were aged roughly 6 to 95. Whole-study findings and limits: Significant beta diversity loss was already apparent by age approximately 40, declining roughly linearly.

This CDR3 comprises 16 residues. CDR1 LGHNA and CDR2 YSLEER come from the germline V gene. V was pared by 3 bases and J by 3 bases, with 15 bases between. Sample-barcoded 5' priming and a J-beta primer mix drove a second PCR of roughly 6 to 12 cycles. One entry per CDR3 protein, called by TCRdb with MiXCR from the 5' RACE reads. The sample yields some 1.8 million distinct CDR3 sequences, around 42% seen once. This clonotype has a handful of counts. The antigen is not known. The V gene is TRBV4-3, the J gene TRBJ2-1; tentative D call: TRBD1 (6 bases). The sequence derives from a human donor in good health. Material: blood. The CDR3 DNA sequence: TGCGCCAGCAGCCACCTGAGGGGGACACTCTACAATGAGCAGTTCTTC. Translating gives CASSHLRGTLYNEQFF.